This TCR beta chain was recorded in a study of a mutant IDH1 vaccine in newly diagnosed glioma. Study-level information: The initiation of vaccination occurred 4-6 weeks after radiotherapy alone, or with temozolomide cycles. Before enrollment, patients got radiotherapy alone, temozolomide alone, or mostly the combination. Findings of the study overall: Of the patients, 85% to 95% had vaccine-induced immune responses. Among top peripheral T cell clonotypes, changes seemed unrelated to pseudoprogression.

In regard to this clone: Its target is not known.

Method: immunoSEQ multiplex PCR; TCRdb's copy keeps in-frame clones and lacks some. The sample lists tens of thousands of clones, roughly 90% seen once, with about 2.2% in the top ten. Time point defined: week 47, end of study. The content of each vaccine dose was 300 ug of mutant IDH1 20-mer peptide, and topical imiquimod accompanied it. V trimming: 4 bases; J trimming: 6 bases; junction bases outside the gene matches: 3. The germline V gene encodes CDR1 SQVTM and CDR2 ANQGSEA. This CDR3 region has 11 residues. V is TRBV29-1 and J is TRBJ2-7, with 7 bases lining up with TRBD1. The source is a man aged 35 to 55 with glioma. The source was PBMCs, collected from a glioma patient whose treatment included an IDH1 peptide vaccine. The CDR3 nucleotides read TGCAGCGTTGTTAAGGGGGCCGAGCAGTACTTC. As protein: CSVVKGAEQYF.